Each of the 30 T cell receptor beta chains below was sequenced from the same sample in a study of tumor-infiltrating lymphocytes in glioblastoma multiforme. TCRB libraries came from RNA via three nested multiplex PCR rounds. TCRdb re-called the multiplex PCR reads through MiXCR, storing one row per CDR3 protein. The sample has 9,000 to 10,000 distinct CDR3 sequences, about 70% seen once; the top ten hold 54%. Source material: brain tumor tissue. These receptors were obtained from a male donor with glioblastoma.

This chain uses TRBV6-2 or TRBV6-3 with TRBJ2-5; no clear D gene. The CDR3 contains 14 residues. Trimming stripped 7 bases from V and 5 bases from J, with 17 bases between. Germline CDR1 and CDR2: MNHEY and SVGEGT. The chain's CDR3 is CASNYRYEVETQYF. The CDR3 DNA reads as TGTGCCAGCAATTATCGCTACGAGGTCGAGACCCAGTACTTC.

The V and J genes are TRBV10-3 and TRBJ1-5; possible D gene TRBD1, 5 bases. Trimming left V 2 bases short and J 5 bases short, with 10 bases between. CDR3 length: 14 amino acids. The germline V gene encodes CDR1 ENHRY and CDR2 SYGVKD. The CDR3 nucleotides read TGTGCCATCAGTGAGGACAGCGTTTATCAGCCCCAGCATTTT. Its protein product is CAISEDSVYQPQHF.

About this clonotype: One end of the junction does not line up with germline, which may come from a read error. The chain combines TRBV10-2 with TRBJ1-5; 8 bases fit TRBD1. Germline assignment: CDR1 WSHSY and CDR2 SAAADI. CDR3 length: 15 residues. The CDR3 bases are TGCGCCGGCAGACCCTTGGCGACAGGGGATCAGTCCCAGCAATTT. Its protein is CAGRPLATGDQSQQF.

This clonotype was counted only a few times. This chain links TRBV20-1 with TRBJ1-6; 8 positions match TRBD1. This CDR3 comprises 16 residues. The germline gives CDR1 DFQATT, CDR2 SNEGSKA (reference sequence). The ends lost 0 bases at V and 7 bases at J; junction bases unmatched: 8. The CDR3, as DNA: TGCAGTGCTAGAGATGGCCGAACAGGGGGAAATTCACCCCTCCACTTT. Translated, it gives CSARDGRTGGNSPLHF.

Concerning this clonotype: No DNA is shown, since the ends of the CDR3 on it are uncertain; the CDR3 is the one TCRdb lists. The chain combines TRBV20-1 with TRBJ2-2; TRBD1, the D gene given by the table, was not confirmed from the DNA. Both ends counted, the CDR3 spans 20 residues. Germline-derived CDR1 and CDR2 are DFQATT and SNEGSKA (reference sequence). The CDR3 is CSARDQWDISSANTGELFFF.

The V gene is TRBV6-6, the J gene TRBJ1-5; D might be TRBD1 (5 bases). From germline, CDR1 is MNHNY and CDR2 SVGAGI (reference sequence). This CDR3 region has 15 residues. Trimming removed 2 bases from V and 0 bases from J, with 8 bases in between. CDR3 coding DNA: TGTGCCAGCAGTTACACCGACAGTAGCAATCAGCCCCAGCATTTT. It codes for CASSYTDSSNQPQHF.

This clonotype was seen many times. A much more abundant neighbour one base away suggests this may be a read error. As the CDR3 is not closed by the conserved phenylalanine or tryptophan, this likely results from a read error. The chain recombines TRBV29-1 with TRBJ1-5, with D hard to call. CDR3 length: 13 residues. Looked up from germline, CDR1 is SQVTM and CDR2 is ANQGSEA. The germline V and J ends were trimmed by 4 bases and 0 bases, with 7 bases remaining between them. Written as DNA, the CDR3 is TGCAGCGTTGGAGAAAATAGCAATCAGCCCCAGCATTCT. Amino acids: CSVGENSNQPQHS.

DNA for the CDR3: TGCAGCGGCGGGGAAGGCAACGTCCTGACTTTC. Its translation is CSGGEGNVLTF. The V gene is TRBV29-1, the J gene TRBJ2-6, with D maybe TRBD2 (6 bases). Germline CDR1 reads SQVTM; CDR2 reads ANQGSEA. This CDR3 region has 11 residues. V lost 7 bases to trimming and J lost 9 bases, with 10 bases between them. Based on the CDR3 plus reference TRBV29-1 and TRBJ2-6, the full variable domain is SAVISQKPSRDICQRGTSLTIQCQVDSQVTMMFWYRQQPGQSLTLIATANQGSEATYESGFVIDKFPISRPNLTFSTLTVSNMSPEDSSIYLCSGGEGNVLTFGAGSRLTVL.

This clonotype was picked up many times. A single base separates this from a much larger clone, so it may be a read error. The chain has TRBV29-1 and TRBJ2-1; D possibly matches TRBD1 or TRBD2 (5 bases each). Germline assignment: CDR1 SQVTM and CDR2 ANQGSEA. Trimming removed 3 bases at V and 6 bases at J, with 12 bases between. The length of the CDR3 is 13 residues. CDR3 sequence (DNA): TGCAGCGTTGATAGAGGGGCAGTCAATGAGCAGTTCTTC. Encoded protein: CSVDRGAVNEQFF.

The chain employs TRBV12-3 or TRBV12-4 and TRBJ2-5; D assignment may be TRBD1 or TRBD2 (5 bases each). V shed 3 bases and J shed 1 base, with 9 bases lying between them. The length of the CDR3 is 14 residues. The CDR3 here is CASSFPGTQETQYF. CDR3 bases: TGTGCCAGCAGTTTCCCAGGGACCCAAGAGACCCAGTACTTC.

The rearrangement uses TRBV6-1 and TRBJ2-2; 7 bases fit TRBD1. Germline CDR1 reads MNHNS; CDR2 reads SASEGT. The CDR3 consists of 14 residues. V lost 2 bases and J lost 3; bases outside the gene matches: 0. The CDR3 sequence is CASSEQGDTGELFF. DNA for the CDR3: TGTGCCAGCAGTGAACAGGGGGACACCGGGGAGCTGTTTTTT.

This sequence joins TRBV5-4 and TRBJ2-2; possibly TRBD1 or TRBD2 for D (5 bases each). The CDR3 extends over 15 amino acids. V dropped 4 bases and J dropped 6 bases, with 16 bases sitting between them. Germline lookup yields CDR1 SGHNT and CDR2 YYREEE (reference sequence). For the CDR3, the DNA is TGTGCCAGCAGCCCGGGGCCAGGCGAATCCGGGGAGCTGTTTTTT. Amino acid sequence: CASSPGPGESGELFF.

The sample holds a few counts of this clonotype. As the CDR3 is not closed by the conserved phenylalanine or tryptophan, this likely results from a read error. This chain uses TRBV6-1 with TRBJ1-5, with D unclear. Germline CDR1 reads MNHNS; CDR2 reads SASEGT. The CDR3 is 13 amino acids. V was cut by 6 bases and J by 5 bases, with 11 bases left in between. The CDR3 loop is CASSWDRDQPQHS. In DNA form, the CDR3 reads TGTGCCAGCAGCTGGGATAGGGATCAGCCCCAGCATTCT.

The chain joins TRBV20-1 to TRBJ2-5; TRBD2 matches 10 bases. Germline V lookup: CDR1 DFQATT, CDR2 SNEGSKA (reference sequence). This CDR3 spans 17 amino acids. With V trimmed by 3 bases and J by 2 bases, 12 bases remained unmatched. The CDR3 DNA is TGCAGTGCTAGCTCCCTTGGGCTAGCGGGAGCTCAAGAGACCCAGTACTTC. Its protein product is CSASSLGLAGAQETQYF.

The V and J genes are TRBV20-1 and TRBJ2-1; 7 nucleotides align to TRBD2. There are 14 residues in the CDR3. The germline gives CDR1 DFQATT, CDR2 SNEGSKA (reference sequence). The V and J ends lost 3 bases and 6 bases, in that order; junction bases with no gene match: 8. This CDR3 is CSASVAGVPNEQFF. CDR3 DNA sequence: TGCAGTGCTAGCGTTGCGGGGGTCCCCAATGAGCAGTTCTTC.

CDR3 nucleotide sequence: TGTGCCAGCAGCTATCGACGGATTGTGAATGAAAAACTGTTTTTT. Encoded protein: CASSYRRIVNEKLFF. The gene calls are TRBV11-3 and TRBJ1-4; no reliable D call. The CDR3 contains 15 residues. Germline-derived CDR1 and CDR2 are SGHNT and YENEEA. V lost 4 bases and J 5 bases, leaving 14 bases between the germline ends.

About this clonotype: At one of its ends the junction is not consistent with the germline gene, which may arise from a read error. The chain uses TRBV13 and TRBJ2-7; D is unclear. Looked up from germline, CDR1 is PRHDT and CDR2 is FYEKMQ (reference sequence). The CDR3 length is 13 residues. This CDR3 reads CASSSLGNYEQYF. The CDR3 DNA sequence: TGTGCCAGCAGCTCACTGGGGAACTACGAACAGTACTTC.

At least ten counts were recorded for this clonotype. The genes are TRBV20-1 and TRBJ2-1; 12 bases align to TRBD2. This CDR3 has 14 residues. V shed 2 bases and J 4 bases; nucleotides not matched to a gene: 0. Germline CDR1 reads DFQATT; CDR2 reads SNEGSKA (reference sequence). The CDR3 protein is CSARTSGRYNEQFF. The CDR3 region has the DNA TGCAGTGCTAGAACTAGCGGGAGGTACAATGAGCAGTTCTTC.

This clonotype is categorized as medium-sized. V and J are TRBV12-3 or TRBV12-4 and TRBJ1-5; D is unresolved. V dropped 7 bases and J dropped 6 bases, with 16 bases sitting between them. The CDR3 covers 14 residues. CDR3 coding DNA: TGTGCCAGCAACCCCTCCGGAGCGGGTCAGCCCCAGCATTTT. Encoded protein: CASNPSGAGQPQHF.

CDR3 sequence: CSVGQGSDEQYF. The DNA for the CDR3 is TGCAGCGTGGGACAGGGGAGCGACGAGCAGTACTTC. V and J are TRBV29-1 and TRBJ2-7; 10 nucleotides line up with TRBD1. V dropped 6 bases and J dropped 5; count of bases not matched to a gene: 4. The V gene's germline CDR1 is SQVTM and CDR2 ANQGSEA. The CDR3 is 12 amino acids.

The rearrangement uses TRBV6-6 and TRBJ2-5, with 7 bases identical to TRBD2. Losses at the gene ends were 6 bases for V and 9 bases for J; bases not matched to a gene: 19. There are 16 residues in the CDR3. CDR1 MNHNY and CDR2 SVGAGI come from the germline V gene (reference sequence). The CDR3 DNA follows: TGTGCCAGCAGAGATACTGGGACTCCTGGGGGGGAGGCCCAGTACTTC. The encoded protein is CASRDTGTPGGEAQYF.

This clonotype was seen a handful of times. Mismatch with germline at one junction end may stem from a read error. The CDR3 here is CAGSLVPDKQFF. In DNA, the CDR3 is TGTGCCGGCAGCTTAGTTCCCGATAAGCAGTTCTTC. The rearrangement joins TRBV11-3 to TRBJ2-1; D is undetermined. Germline V gene sequence: CDR1 SGHNT, CDR2 YENEEA. The CDR3 extends over 12 amino acids.

In regard to this clonotype: One end of the junction fails to match germline, which may point to a read error. The V and J genes are TRBV11-2 and TRBJ2-7, with TRBD2 matching over 9 bases. Germline CDR1 reads SGHAT; CDR2 reads FQNNGV. CDR3 length equals 16 residues. CDR3: CASSTFSGSRSYEQYF. The DNA of the CDR3 is TGTGCCAGCAGCACCTTTAGCGGGAGTCGGTCCTACGAGCAGTACTTT.

Ten or more counts support this clonotype. It may be a read error: a sequence one base away is much more abundant. V and J are TRBV20-1 and TRBJ2-5; TRBD2 matches at 12 bases. Per the germline V gene, CDR1 is DFQATT and CDR2 is SNEGSKA (reference sequence). This CDR3 has 14 residues. DNA for the CDR3: TGCTGTGCTAGACTAGCGGGAGTTTTGGAGACCCAGTACTTC. Residues: CCARLAGVLETQYF.

In regard to this clonotype: At one of its ends the junction is not consistent with the germline gene, which may arise from a read error. The chain employs TRBV29-1 and TRBJ2-5; weak D call: TRBD2 (5 bases). CDR3 size: 15 residues. CDR1 SQVTM and CDR2 ANQGSEA come from the germline V gene. CDR3 loop: CSVEEHSCHQETQYF. CDR3 sequence (DNA): TGTAGCGTTGAAGAGCATAGCTGCCACCAAGAGACCCAGTACTTC. The entire variable domain, with the rest obtained from reference TRBV29-1 and TRBJ2-5, is as follows: SAVISQKPSRDICQRGTSLTIQCQVDSQVTMMFWYRQQPGQSLTLIATANQGSEATYESGFVIDKFPISRPNLTFSTLTVSNMSPEDSSIYLCSVEEHSCHQETQYFGPGTRLLVL.

This clonotype was counted ten times or more. The V and J genes are TRBV7-3 and TRBJ2-4; D assignment may be TRBD1 or TRBD2 (5 bases each). V was shortened by 5 bases and J by 0 bases, with 11 bases between the two germline ends. The germline CDR1 and CDR2 sequences are SGHTA and FQGTGA. CDR3 length: 15 amino acids. The CDR3 reads CASSTDGTAKNIQYF. The CDR3 bases are TGTGCCAGCAGCACCGACGGGACAGCCAAAAACATTCAGTACTTC.

Points on this clonotype: A junction end diverges from the germline sequence, so it may reflect a read error. The J gene is TRBJ2-7, the V gene TRBV20-1; 12 positions match TRBD2. Germline V CDR1 and CDR2: DFQATT, SNEGSKA (reference sequence). The CDR3 spans 13 residues. The CDR3 protein is CSEGGLAGGQQHF. CDR3 DNA sequence: TGCAGTGAGGGGGGGCTAGCGGGAGGGCAGCAGCACTTC.

This clonotype was found many times. The genes are TRBV28 and TRBJ2-7; a weak D match, TRBD1 (6 bases). Trimming left V 5 bases short and J 3 bases short, with 8 bases between. From germline, CDR1 is MDHEN and CDR2 SYDVKM. CDR3 length: 12 amino acids. The chain's CDR3 is CASSQQGYEQYF. CDR3 coding DNA: TGTGCCAGCAGTCAACAGGGCTACGAGCAGTACTTC.

This chain connects TRBV13 to TRBJ1-2; no clear D gene. The CDR3 is 15 amino acids. Trimming left V 6 bases short and J 6 bases short, with 20 bases between. Germline assignment: CDR1 PRHDT and CDR2 FYEKMQ (reference sequence). CDR3 in DNA: TGTGCCAGCAGAACCTCCCGGGCCCCGAGGGATGGCTACACCTTC. As protein: CASRTSRAPRDGYTF.

The rearrangement joins TRBV11-3 to TRBJ2-1, with TRBD2 matching over 7 bases. This CDR3 region has 14 residues. V gave up 3 bases and J gave up 4 bases; unmatched junction bases: 3. Per the germline V gene, CDR1 is SGHNT and CDR2 is YENEEA. This CDR3 reads CASSLGGSYNEQFF. DNA for the CDR3: TGTGCCAGCAGCTTGGGAGGGAGTTACAATGAGCAGTTCTTC.